The source of this T cell receptor (beta chain) is a study of cytomegalovirus exposure and HLA in healthy donors. Study observations and caveats: A classifier reportedly called cytomegalovirus status with high sensitivity and specificity. In vitro testing confirmed a few CMV-associated chains as specific for CMV antigens.

Germline lookup yields CDR1 SGHRS and CDR2 YFSETQ. The length of the CDR3 is 13 residues. The trim removed 4 bases at V and 7 bases at J, leaving 8 bases unmatched. TCRdb's table, derived via immunoSEQ multiplex PCR, lists solely in-frame clones and lacks some. In the table there are about 160,000 clones, 85% of which are singletons. Worth noting for this clone: Its antigen is as yet unknown.

The chain has TRBV5-1 and TRBJ2-7, with 7 positions matching TRBD1. The TCR comes from a man aged 25-40 years in good health and CMV-seropositive. Sequenced material: PBMCs. In DNA, the CDR3 is TGCGCCAGCAGCGTCGGACAGGCTGGGGAGCAGTACTTC. Its translation: CASSVGQAGEQYF.